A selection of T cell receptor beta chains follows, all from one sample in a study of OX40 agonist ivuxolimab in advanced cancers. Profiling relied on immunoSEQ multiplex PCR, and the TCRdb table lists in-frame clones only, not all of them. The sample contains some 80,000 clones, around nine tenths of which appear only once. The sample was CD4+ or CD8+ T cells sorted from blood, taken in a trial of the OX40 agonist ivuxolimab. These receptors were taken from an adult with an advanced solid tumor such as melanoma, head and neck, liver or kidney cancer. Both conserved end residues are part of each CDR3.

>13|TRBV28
CASSWDEPNIQYF
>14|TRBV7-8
CASSLRLAENEQFF
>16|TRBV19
CASSWDRVSGANVLTF
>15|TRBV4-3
CASSQGGTGEDTQYF
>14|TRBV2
CASNPSASYNEQFF
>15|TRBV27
CASRNRVGTNEKLFF
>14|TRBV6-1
CASSGRVLYNEQFF
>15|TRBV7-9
CASSLVTGTRETQYF
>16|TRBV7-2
CASSLVRQATNEKLFF
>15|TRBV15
CATSGRDRAPYEQYF
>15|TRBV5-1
CASSEDRSNTGELFF
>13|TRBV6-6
CASSYSSGNEQFF
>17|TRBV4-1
CASSPLGLAGVSDTQYF
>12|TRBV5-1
CASSLGGYEQYF
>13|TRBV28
CASSSRPGEKLFF
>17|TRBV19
CASSRDGWGGLATEAFF
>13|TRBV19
CASSIDTGLEQYF
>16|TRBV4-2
CASSLRTSFDTGELFF
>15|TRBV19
CASSVGQGSTYEQYF
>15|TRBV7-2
CASSLESWGEQPQHF
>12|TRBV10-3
CAISSGRGEQYF
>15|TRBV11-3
CASSKGDQNTDTQYF
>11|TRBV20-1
CSARVRGGYTF
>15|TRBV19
CASIGRGRVNTEAFF
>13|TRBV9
CASSQGGRDTQYF
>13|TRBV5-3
CARRHRGFYEQYF
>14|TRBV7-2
CASSSGTSLLELFF
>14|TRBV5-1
CASRTGSNTGELFF
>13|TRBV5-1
CASSLAQDDEQFF
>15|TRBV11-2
CASSFGTPRGETQYF
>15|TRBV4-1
CASSDPGQLTDTQYF
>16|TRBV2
CASRARGGSFNYGYTF
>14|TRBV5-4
CASSLAAGGETQYF
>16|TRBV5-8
CASSLRARGYTDTQYF
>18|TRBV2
CASSEGRTNSIRNQPQHF
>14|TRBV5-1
CASSLGQGGRGYTF
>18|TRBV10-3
CAISESVGRGDSYNEQFF
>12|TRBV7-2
CASSFMGETQYF
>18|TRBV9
CASSVGGSGRARTGELFF
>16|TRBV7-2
CASSPGGTGTNEKLFF
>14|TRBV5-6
CASSLKGGGNIQYF
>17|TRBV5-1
CASSLGLAGAGTDTQYF
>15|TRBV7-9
CASSHTFGLNEKLFF
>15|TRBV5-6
CASSLRGWGNYGYTF
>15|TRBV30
CAWTRRTASNQPQHF
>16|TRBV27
CASSLLSRGTNYGYTF
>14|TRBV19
CASSRQGGYNEQFF
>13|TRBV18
CASSPGIQETQYF
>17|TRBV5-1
CASSEPPFSGNTGELFF
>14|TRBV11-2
CASSLSGERSEAFF
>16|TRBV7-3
CASSLMGARQGSEQYF
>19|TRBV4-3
CASSQDRGRTQLAKNIQYF
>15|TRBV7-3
CASSLNAGVADTQYF
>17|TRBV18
CASSPTAASGTTGELFF
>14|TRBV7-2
CASSPGGFQETQYF